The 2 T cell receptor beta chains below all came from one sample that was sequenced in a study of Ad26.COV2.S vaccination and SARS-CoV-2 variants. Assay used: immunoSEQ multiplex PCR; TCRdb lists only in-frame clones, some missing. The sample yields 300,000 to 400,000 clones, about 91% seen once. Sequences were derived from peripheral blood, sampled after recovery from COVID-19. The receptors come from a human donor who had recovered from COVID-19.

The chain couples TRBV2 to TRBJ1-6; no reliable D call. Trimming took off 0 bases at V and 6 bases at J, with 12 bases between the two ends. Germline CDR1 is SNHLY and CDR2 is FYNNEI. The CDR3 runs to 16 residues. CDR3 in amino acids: CASSEAGRYINSPLHF. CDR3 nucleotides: TGTGCCAGCAGTGAAGCGGGAAGATACATTAATTCACCCCTCCACTTT. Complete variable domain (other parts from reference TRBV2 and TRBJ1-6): EPEVTQTPSHQVTQMGQEVILRCVPISNHLYFYWYRQILGQKVEFLVSFYNNEISEKSEIFDDQFSVERPDGSNFTLKIRSTKLEDSAMYFCASSEAGRYINSPLHFGNGTRLTVT.

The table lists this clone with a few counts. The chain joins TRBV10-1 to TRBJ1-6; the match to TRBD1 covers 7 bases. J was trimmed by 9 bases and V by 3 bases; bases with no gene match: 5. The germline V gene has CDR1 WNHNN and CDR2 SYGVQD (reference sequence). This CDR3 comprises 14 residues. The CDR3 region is CASSERPGGSPLHF. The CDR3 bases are TGCGCCAGCAGTGAAAGACCAGGGGGTTCACCCCTCCACTTT.